This TCR beta chain was identified during a study of T-cell reconstitution after alpha-beta-depleted transplantation in children. Germline V gene lookup returns CDR1 SGHKS and CDR2 YYEKEE (reference sequence). The CDR3 runs 15 residues. J lost 4 bases, V lost 2 bases, and 5 bases had no gene match. The library targeted TCRbeta and was prepared with unique molecular identifiers. One entry per CDR3 protein results from TCRdb running MiXCR on the PCR reads. The data show over 200,000 distinct CDR3 sequences, about 9.2% seen once. The sequence came from a human donor who donated a stem cell graft to a child with acute lymphoblastic leukemia. The chain carries TRBV5-5 and TRBJ1-1; TRBD1 matches 10 bases. Sequenced here: PBMCs from the stem cell graft donor, sampled from the stem cell graft. CDR3 DNA: TGTGCCAGCAGCTTAACCTGGACAGGGGGCACTGAAGCTTTCTTT. It specifies CASSLTWTGGTEAFF.